A single sample gave rise to the 13 T cell receptor beta chains below, sequenced in a study of identical twins. TCRdb itself ran the 5' RACE reads through MiXCR, one entry per CDR3 protein. This table holds 700,000 or so distinct CDR3 sequences, 8.6% found once. This sample also appeared in a second study, on yellow fever vaccine responses in identical twins.

Sequencing was done on a sample of PBMCs. Receptors were obtained from a woman aged 18 to 35 in good health.

This clonotype appeared a few times. J is TRBJ2-7 and V is TRBV6-5; perhaps TRBD2 as D (5 bases). Germline CDR1 and CDR2: MNHEY and SVGAGI. This CDR3 is 18 amino acids long. Trimming removed 0 bases at V and 1 base at J, with 19 bases between. The CDR3 DNA reads as TGTGCCAGCAGTTACTCTACTCCCACGCCCAGGACTTCCTACGAGCAGTACTTC. Amino acid sequence: CASSYSTPTPRTSYEQYF.

The CDR3 loop is CAISAGLETQYF. CDR3 coding DNA: TGTGCCATCAGTGCAGGATTAGAGACCCAGTACTTC. This chain connects TRBV10-3 to TRBJ2-5; unclear D gene. The CDR3 has 12 amino acids. Germline V CDR1 and CDR2: ENHRY, SYGVKD. Trimming shortened V by 4 bases and J by 4 bases, and 7 bases separated the two germline ends.

This clonotype came up many times. V gene TRBV9 combines with J gene TRBJ1-1; a possible D gene is TRBD1 (6 bases). V lost 3 bases, J lost 4 bases, and 10 bases lay in between. This CDR3 is 13 amino acids long. Per germline, CDR1 SGDLS and CDR2 YYNGEE. The CDR3 bases are TGTGCCAGCAGCGGAACAGGGTCCACTGAAGCTTTCTTT. It encodes CASSGTGSTEAFF.

This clonotype was detected ten times or more. V and J are TRBV5-1 and TRBJ1-5; D not certain. Trimming shortened V by 0 bases and J by 6 bases, and 13 bases separated the two germline ends. The CDR3 runs to 15 residues. CDR1 and CDR2 from the germline V gene are SGHRS and YFSETQ. The CDR3 here is CASSLEAGVSQPQHF. In DNA, the CDR3 is TGCGCCAGCAGCTTGGAGGCAGGCGTTTCTCAGCCCCAGCATTTT. The whole variable domain, remainder taken from reference TRBV5-1 and TRBJ1-5, is KAGVTQTPRYLIKTRGQQVTLSCSPISGHRSVSWYQQTPGQGLQFLFEYFSETQRNKGNFPGRFSGRQFSNSRSEMNVSTLELGDSALYLCASSLEAGVSQPQHFGDGTRLSIL.

The chain combines TRBV7-9 with TRBJ2-1; TRBD2 agrees at 10 bases. Trimming at V came to 1 base and at J to 6 bases, leaving 9 bases not matched to a gene. From germline, CDR1 is SEHNR and CDR2 FQNEAQ (reference sequence). This CDR3 is built from 17 residues. Written as DNA, the CDR3 is TGTGCCAGCAGCTTAGGTAGTCTAGCGGGAGTCCCCAATGAGCAGTTCTTC. It encodes CASSLGSLAGVPNEQFF.

This clonotype was seen many times. V and J are TRBV5-1 and TRBJ2-7, with a possible D match to TRBD2 (6 bases). Germline loops: CDR1 SGHRS, CDR2 YFSETQ. V was clipped by 4 bases and J by 2 bases, with 13 bases between them. The CDR3 is 14 residues long. CDR3 nucleotide sequence: TGCGCCAGCAGCCTGCGGGACGGTACCTACGAGCAGTACTTC. It specifies CASSLRDGTYEQYF.

This rearrangement joins TRBV20-1 to TRBJ2-7, with 12 positions matching TRBD2. CDR1 and CDR2 from the germline V gene are DFQATT and SNEGSKA (reference sequence). The CDR3 spans 13 residues. Here the CDR3 DNA reads TGCAGAATGACTAGCGGGAGCCTCGGCGAGCAGTACTTC. Residues: CRMTSGSLGEQYF.

This clonotype was counted many times. J is TRBJ2-2 and V is TRBV29-1; D possibly corresponds to TRBD1 (6 bases). V dropped 4 bases and J dropped 6 bases, with 12 bases sitting between them. From germline, CDR1 is SQVTM and CDR2 ANQGSEA. The CDR3 has 13 residues. CDR3 protein: CSVGQGHAGELFF. The CDR3 nucleotides are TGCAGCGTTGGGCAGGGGCACGCCGGGGAGCTGTTTTTT.

This clonotype was observed a handful of times. The chain joins TRBV20-1 to TRBJ2-1, with D possibly matching TRBD2 (6 bases). Germline V gives CDR1 DFQATT, CDR2 SNEGSKA (reference sequence). The ends were cut back, 3 bases at V and 6 bases at J, with 12 bases in the middle. The CDR3 extends over 13 amino acids. CDR3 DNA: TGCAGTGCTAGCGGGGACTCCACCAATGAGCAGTTCTTC. This gives the protein CSASGDSTNEQFF.

The chain couples TRBV29-1 to TRBJ2-2; D not certain. The CDR3 totals 14 residues. CDR1 SQVTM and CDR2 ANQGSEA come from the germline V gene. V gave up 0 bases and J gave up 3 bases, with 8 bases separating them. CDR3 sequence (DNA): TGCAGCGTTGAAGAAGGACGGGACACCGGGGAGCTGTTTTTT. This encodes CSVEEGRDTGELFF.

The chain combines TRBV20-1 with TRBJ2-7; D unclear. The V end lost 3 bases, the J end lost 3 bases, and 15 bases lay between the germline ends. The CDR3 loop spans 14 amino acids. CDR1 is DFQATT and CDR2 is SNEGSKA in the germline V gene (reference sequence). Here the CDR3 DNA reads TGCAGTGCTAGTTTCAAGGCTTCGTACTACGAGCAGTACTTC. Translated, it gives CSASFKASYYEQYF.

In this sample, this clonotype turned up a few times. The chain couples TRBV20-1 to TRBJ2-5, with 8 bases identical to TRBD2. The CDR3 is 14 residues long. Trimming cost V 3 bases and J 4 bases; bases outside gene matches: 7. Germline V gene data show CDR1 as DFQATT and CDR2 as SNEGSKA (reference sequence). The CDR3 region has the DNA TGCAGTGCTAGCGAGCGGGAGTCCCCAGAGACCCAGTACTTC. Protein: CSASERESPETQYF.

This clonotype was recorded a few times. The chain links TRBV7-9 to TRBJ2-1, with D uncertain. The CDR3 spans 12 residues. Germline assignment: CDR1 SEHNR and CDR2 FQNEAQ (reference sequence). V gave up 5 bases and J gave up 9 bases, with 11 bases separating them. DNA of the CDR3: TGTGCCAGCAGCAATTTGGTGCTTGAGCAGTTCTTC. Translated: CASSNLVLEQFF. The variable domain in full, with the rest retrieved from reference TRBV7-9 and TRBJ2-1, is DTGVSQNPRHKITKRGQNVTFRCDPISEHNRLYWYRQTLGQGPEFLTYFQNEAQLEKSRLLSDRFSAERPKGSFSTLEIQRTEQGDSAMYLCASSNLVLEQFFGPGTRLTVL.